Sequencing of this T cell receptor beta chain was carried out in a study of OX40 agonist ivuxolimab in advanced cancers. The CDR3 is 17 residues long. The V gene's germline CDR1 is SGHVS and CDR2 FQNEAQ. The ends were cut back, 3 bases at V and 4 bases at J, with 22 bases in the middle. TCRdb keeps only in-frame clones here, not all; method: immunoSEQ multiplex PCR. Of about 10,000 clones in the sample, roughly nine tenths are singletons; the top ten hold roughly 13%. The chain is built from TRBV7-8 and TRBJ2-7; D may be TRBD1 (6 bases). The TCR was taken from an adult with an advanced solid tumor such as melanoma, head and neck, liver or kidney cancer. Sample: CD4+ or CD8+ T cells sorted from blood, taken in a trial of the OX40 agonist ivuxolimab. CDR3 protein: CASSLDRPSLLPYEQYF. DNA for the CDR3: TGTGCCAGCAGCTTGGACAGACCCTCCCTCCTACCTTACGAGCAGTACTTC.